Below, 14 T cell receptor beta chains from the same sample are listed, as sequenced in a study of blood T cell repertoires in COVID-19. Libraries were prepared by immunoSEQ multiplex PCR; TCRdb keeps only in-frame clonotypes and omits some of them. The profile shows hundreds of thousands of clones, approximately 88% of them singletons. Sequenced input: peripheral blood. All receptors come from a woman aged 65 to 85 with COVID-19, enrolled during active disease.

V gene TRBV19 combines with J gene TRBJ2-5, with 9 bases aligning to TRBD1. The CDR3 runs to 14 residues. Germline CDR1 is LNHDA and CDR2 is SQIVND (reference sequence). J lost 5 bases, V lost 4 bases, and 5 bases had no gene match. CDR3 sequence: CASSTTGGEETQYF. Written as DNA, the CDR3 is TGTGCCAGTAGTACAACAGGGGGCGAGGAGACCCAGTACTTC.

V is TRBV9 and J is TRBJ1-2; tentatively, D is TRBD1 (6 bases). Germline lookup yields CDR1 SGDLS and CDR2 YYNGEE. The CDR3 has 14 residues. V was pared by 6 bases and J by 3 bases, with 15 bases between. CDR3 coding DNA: TGTGCCAGCAACGCGCAGGGGACGCACTATGGCTACACCTTC. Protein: CASNAQGTHYGYTF.

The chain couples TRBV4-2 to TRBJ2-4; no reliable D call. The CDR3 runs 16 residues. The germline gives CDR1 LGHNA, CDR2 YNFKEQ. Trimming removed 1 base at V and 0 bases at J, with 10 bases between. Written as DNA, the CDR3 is TGTGCCAGCAGCCAAGTTGGCAGGAAAGCCAAAAACATTCAGTACTTC. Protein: CASSQVGRKAKNIQYF.

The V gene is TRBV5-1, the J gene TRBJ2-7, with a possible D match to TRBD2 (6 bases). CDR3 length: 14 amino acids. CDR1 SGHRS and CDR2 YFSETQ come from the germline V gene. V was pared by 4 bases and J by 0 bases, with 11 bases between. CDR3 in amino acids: CASSRESSSYEQYF. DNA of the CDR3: TGCGCCAGCAGCCGGGAGAGTAGCTCCTACGAGCAGTACTTC.

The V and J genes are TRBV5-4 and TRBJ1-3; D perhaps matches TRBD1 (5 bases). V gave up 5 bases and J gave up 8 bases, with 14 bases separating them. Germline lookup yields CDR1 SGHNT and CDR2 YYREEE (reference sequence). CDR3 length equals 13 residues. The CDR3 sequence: CASRDTGYDTIYF. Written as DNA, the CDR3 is TGTGCCAGCAGGGACACCGGGTATGACACCATATATTTT.

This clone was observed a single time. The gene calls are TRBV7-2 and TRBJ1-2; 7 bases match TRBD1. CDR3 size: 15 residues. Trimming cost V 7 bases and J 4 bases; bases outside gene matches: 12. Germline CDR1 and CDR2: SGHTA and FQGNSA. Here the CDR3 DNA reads TGTGCCAGCATCATCGGAGGGGGCCTCCCCTATGGCTACACCTTC. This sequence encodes CASIIGGGLPYGYTF.

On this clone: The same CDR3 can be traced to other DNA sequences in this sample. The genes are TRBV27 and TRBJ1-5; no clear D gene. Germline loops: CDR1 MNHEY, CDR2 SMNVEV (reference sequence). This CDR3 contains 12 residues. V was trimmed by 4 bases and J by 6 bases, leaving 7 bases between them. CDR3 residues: CASSSVGQPQHF. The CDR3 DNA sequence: TGTGCCAGCAGTTCGGTTGGTCAGCCCCAGCATTTT.

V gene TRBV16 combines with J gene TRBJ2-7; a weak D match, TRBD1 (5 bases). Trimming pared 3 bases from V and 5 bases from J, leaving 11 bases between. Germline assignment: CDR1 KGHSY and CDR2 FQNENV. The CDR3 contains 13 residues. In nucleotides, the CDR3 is TGTGCCAGCAGCCAGGGCAGGGTCAACGAGCAGTACTTC. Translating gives CASSQGRVNEQYF.

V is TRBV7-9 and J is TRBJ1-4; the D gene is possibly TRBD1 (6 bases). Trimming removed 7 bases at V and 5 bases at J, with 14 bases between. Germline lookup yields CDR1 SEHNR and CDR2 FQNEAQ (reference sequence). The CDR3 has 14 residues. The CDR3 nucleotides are TGTGCCAGCACATGGACAGCGAGGAATGAAAAACTGTTTTTT. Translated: CASTWTARNEKLFF.

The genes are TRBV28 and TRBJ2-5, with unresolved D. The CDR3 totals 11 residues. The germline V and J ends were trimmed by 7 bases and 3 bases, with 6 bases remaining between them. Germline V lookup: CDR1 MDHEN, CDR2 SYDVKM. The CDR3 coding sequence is TGTGCCAGCACTCTAGAAGAGACCCAGTACTTC. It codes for CASTLEETQYF.

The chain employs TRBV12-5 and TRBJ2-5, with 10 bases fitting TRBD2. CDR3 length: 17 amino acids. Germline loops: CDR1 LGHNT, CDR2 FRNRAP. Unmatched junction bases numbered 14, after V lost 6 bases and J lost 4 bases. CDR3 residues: CASGPGASGSSAETQYF. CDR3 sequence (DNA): TGTGCTAGTGGCCCCGGGGCTAGCGGGAGTTCCGCAGAGACCCAGTACTTC.

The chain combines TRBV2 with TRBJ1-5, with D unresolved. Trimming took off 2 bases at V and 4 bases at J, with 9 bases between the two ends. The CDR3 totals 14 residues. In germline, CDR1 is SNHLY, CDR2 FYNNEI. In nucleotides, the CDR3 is TGTGCCAGCAGTGAATCCGGTTTAAATCAGCCCCAGCATTTT. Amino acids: CASSESGLNQPQHF.

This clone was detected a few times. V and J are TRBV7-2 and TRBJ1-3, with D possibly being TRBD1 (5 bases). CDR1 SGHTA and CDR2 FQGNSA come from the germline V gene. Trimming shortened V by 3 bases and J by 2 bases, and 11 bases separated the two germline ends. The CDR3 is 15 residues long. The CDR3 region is CASSFSGLTGNTIYF. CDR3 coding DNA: TGTGCCAGCAGCTTCTCAGGGCTAACTGGAAACACCATATATTTT.

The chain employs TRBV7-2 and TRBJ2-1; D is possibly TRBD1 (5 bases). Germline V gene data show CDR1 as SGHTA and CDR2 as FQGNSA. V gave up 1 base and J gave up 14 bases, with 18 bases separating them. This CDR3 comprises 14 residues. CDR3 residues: CASSLDGGTGNKFF. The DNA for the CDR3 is TGTGCCAGCAGCTTAGACGGCGGAACAGGAAATAAGTTCTTC.